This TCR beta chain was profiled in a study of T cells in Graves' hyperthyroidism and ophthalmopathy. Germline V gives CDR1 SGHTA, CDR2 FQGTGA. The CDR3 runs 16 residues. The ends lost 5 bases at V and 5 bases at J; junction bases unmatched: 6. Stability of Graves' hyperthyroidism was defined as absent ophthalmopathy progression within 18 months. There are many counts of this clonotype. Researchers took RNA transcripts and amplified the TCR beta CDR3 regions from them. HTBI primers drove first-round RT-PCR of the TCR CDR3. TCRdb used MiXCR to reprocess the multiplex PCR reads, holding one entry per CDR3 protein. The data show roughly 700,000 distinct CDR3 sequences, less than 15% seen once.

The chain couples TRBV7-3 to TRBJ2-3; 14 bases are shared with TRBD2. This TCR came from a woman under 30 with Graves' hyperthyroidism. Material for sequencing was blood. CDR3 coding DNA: TGTGCCAGCAGCCCCTGGACTAGCGGGGGGATAGATACGCAGTATTTT. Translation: CASSPWTSGGIDTQYF.